This T cell receptor beta chain appears in the sequencing data of a study of neoadjuvant anti-PD-1 for oral cavity cancer. For this clone: The antigen is undetermined.

Described time point: after neoadjuvant nivolumab, at surgical resection. CDR1 and CDR2 (germline): LNHDA, SQIVND (reference sequence). This CDR3 is built from 15 residues. Trimming stripped 5 bases from V and 4 bases from J, with 15 bases between. Overall study findings and caveats: Post-nivolumab, blood T cell clonality was significantly elevated in non-responders.

Sequencing was performed with immunoSEQ multiplex PCR; in TCRdb, only in-frame clones are kept and a portion is missing. The sample includes approximately 15,000 clones, 70% to 75% of them seen just once. The sample here was PBMCs, taken after nivolumab (anti-PD-1) treatment. V and J are TRBV19 and TRBJ1-5; possible D gene TRBD1, 6 bases. This TCR was recovered from a person aged 35-79 years with oral cavity squamous cell carcinoma. The CDR3 reads CASSSGGAGNQPQHF. The CDR3 DNA reads as TGTGCCAGTAGTTCGGGGGGGGCAGGAAATCAGCCCCAGCATTTT.